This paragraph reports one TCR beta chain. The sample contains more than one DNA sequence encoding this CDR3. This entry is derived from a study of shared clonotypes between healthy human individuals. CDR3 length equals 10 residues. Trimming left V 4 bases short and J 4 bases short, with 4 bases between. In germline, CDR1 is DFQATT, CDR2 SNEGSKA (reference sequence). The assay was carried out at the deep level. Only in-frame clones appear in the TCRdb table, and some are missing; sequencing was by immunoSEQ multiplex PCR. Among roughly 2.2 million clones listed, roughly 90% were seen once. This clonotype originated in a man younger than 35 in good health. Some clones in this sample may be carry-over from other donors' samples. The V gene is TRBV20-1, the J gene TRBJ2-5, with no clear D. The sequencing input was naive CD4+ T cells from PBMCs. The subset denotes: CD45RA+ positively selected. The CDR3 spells CSAKRETQYF. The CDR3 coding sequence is TGCAGTGCTAAGAGAGAGACCCAGTACTTC.